The present entry profiles one TCR beta chain with its context. This entry belongs to a study of blood T cell repertoires in COVID-19. Across the study: Specimens from acute and convalescent COVID-19 originated in the United States, Italy and Spain.

This CDR3 has 16 residues. With V trimmed by 6 bases and J by 4 bases, 12 bases remained unmatched. Looked up from germline, CDR1 is MRHNA and CDR2 is SNTAGT. Sequencing used immunoSEQ multiplex PCR; TCRdb keeps in-frame clones, though not all of them. The repertoire includes 400,000 or so clones, 90% of them detected once, and about 0.57% sits in the top ten. The cohort comprised adults aged roughly 18 to 100 years residing in around 25 US areas. Assignment of participants to cohorts was predicated upon participant-reported clinical history. The chain has TRBV6-4 and TRBJ1-1; TRBD1 matches at 9 bases. The sequenced material came from PBMCs or T cells enriched from blood (not recorded which). The receptor was isolated from a man between 18 and 29 years old who had recovered from COVID-19. CDR3 in amino acids: CASRPSYRGLPTEAFF. The CDR3 region has the DNA TGTGCCAGCAGACCCTCTTACAGGGGGCTCCCCACTGAAGCTTTCTTT.